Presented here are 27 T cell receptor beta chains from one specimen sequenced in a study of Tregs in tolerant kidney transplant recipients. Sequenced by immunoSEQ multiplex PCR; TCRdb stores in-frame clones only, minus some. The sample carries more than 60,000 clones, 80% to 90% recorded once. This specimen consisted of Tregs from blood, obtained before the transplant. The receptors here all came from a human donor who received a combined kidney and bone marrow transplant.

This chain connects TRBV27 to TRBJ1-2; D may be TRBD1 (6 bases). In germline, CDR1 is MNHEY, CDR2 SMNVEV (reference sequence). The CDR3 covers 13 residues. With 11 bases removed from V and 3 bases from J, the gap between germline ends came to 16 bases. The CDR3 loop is CASRGGEDYGYTF. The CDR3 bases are TGTGCCTCAAGAGGGGGAGAGGACTATGGCTACACCTTC.

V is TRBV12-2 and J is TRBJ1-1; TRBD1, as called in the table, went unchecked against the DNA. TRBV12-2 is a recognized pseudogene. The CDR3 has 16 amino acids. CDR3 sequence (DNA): TGTGCAAGTCGCTCCCTGCTGGAGGGGGCGAACACTGAAGCTTTCTTT. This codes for CASRSLLEGANTEAFF.

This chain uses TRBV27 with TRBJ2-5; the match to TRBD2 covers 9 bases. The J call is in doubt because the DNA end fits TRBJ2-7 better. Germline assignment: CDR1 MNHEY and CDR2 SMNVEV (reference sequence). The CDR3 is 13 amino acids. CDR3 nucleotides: TGTGCCACCGCACTAGCGGGCACCTACGAGCAGTACTTC. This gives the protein CATALAGTYEQYF.

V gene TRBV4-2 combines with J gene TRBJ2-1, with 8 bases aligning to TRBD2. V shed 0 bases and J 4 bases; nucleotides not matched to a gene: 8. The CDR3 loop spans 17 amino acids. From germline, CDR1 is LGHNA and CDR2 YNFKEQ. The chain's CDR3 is CASSQDSASGPYNEQFF. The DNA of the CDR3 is TGTGCCAGCAGCCAAGATAGCGCTAGCGGGCCTTACAATGAGCAGTTCTTC.

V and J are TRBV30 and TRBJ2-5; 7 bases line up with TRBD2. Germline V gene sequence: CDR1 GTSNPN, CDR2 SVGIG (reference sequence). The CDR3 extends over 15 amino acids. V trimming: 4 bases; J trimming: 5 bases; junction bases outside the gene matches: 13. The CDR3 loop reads CAWTTPTSLMETQYF. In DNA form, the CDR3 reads TGTGCCTGGACCACCCCGACTAGCTTGATGGAGACCCAGTACTTC.

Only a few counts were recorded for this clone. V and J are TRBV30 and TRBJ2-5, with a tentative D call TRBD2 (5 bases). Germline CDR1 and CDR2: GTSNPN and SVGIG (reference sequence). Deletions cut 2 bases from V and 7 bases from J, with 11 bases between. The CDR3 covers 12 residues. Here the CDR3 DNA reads TGTGCCTGGAGTAACGGGATTTGGACCCAGTACTTC. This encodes CAWSNGIWTQYF. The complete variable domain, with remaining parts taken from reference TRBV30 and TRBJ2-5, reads SQTIHQWPATLVQPVGSPLSLECTVEGTSNPNLYWYRQAAGRGLQLLFYSVGIGQISSEVPQNLSASRPQDRQFILSSKKLLLSDSGFYLCAWSNGIWTQYFGPGTRLLVL.

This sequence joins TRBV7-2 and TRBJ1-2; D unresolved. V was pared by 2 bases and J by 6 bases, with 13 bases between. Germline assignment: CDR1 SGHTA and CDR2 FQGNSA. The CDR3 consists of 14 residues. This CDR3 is CASSLSGADDGYTF. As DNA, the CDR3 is TGTGCCAGCAGCTTATCGGGCGCAGACGATGGCTACACCTTC.

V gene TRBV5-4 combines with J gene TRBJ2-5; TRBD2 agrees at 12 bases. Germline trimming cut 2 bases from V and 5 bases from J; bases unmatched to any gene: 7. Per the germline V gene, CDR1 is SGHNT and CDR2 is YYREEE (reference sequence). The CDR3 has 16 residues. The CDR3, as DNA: TGTGCCAGCAGCTTCGCTAGCGGGGGGGCCAGGGAGACCCAGTACTTC. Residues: CASSFASGGARETQYF.

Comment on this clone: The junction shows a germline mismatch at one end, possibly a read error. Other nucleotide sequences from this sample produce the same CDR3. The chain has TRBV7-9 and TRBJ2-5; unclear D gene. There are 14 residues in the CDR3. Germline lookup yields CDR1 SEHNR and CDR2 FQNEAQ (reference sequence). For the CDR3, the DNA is TGCGCCAGCAGCTTTATAGCAGGCGGAGAGACCCAGTACTTC. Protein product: CASSFIAGGETQYF.

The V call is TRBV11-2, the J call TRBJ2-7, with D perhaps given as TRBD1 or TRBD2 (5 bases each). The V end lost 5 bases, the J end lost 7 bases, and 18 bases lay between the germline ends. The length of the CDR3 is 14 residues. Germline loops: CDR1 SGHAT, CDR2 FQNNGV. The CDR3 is CASSPGTGFGEQYF. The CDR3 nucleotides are TGTGCCAGCAGCCCAGGGACCGGGTTCGGGGAGCAGTACTTC.

CDR3 nucleotide sequence: TGTGCCAGCAGCCCAGATCGGGGGCCGGGCGAGCAGTACTTC. As protein: CASSPDRGPGEQYF. The chain joins TRBV11-2 to TRBJ2-7, with D perhaps given as TRBD1 or TRBD2 (6 bases each). The CDR3 has 14 residues. Trimming stripped 5 bases from V and 6 bases from J, with 17 bases between. CDR1 is SGHAT and CDR2 is FQNNGV in the germline V gene.

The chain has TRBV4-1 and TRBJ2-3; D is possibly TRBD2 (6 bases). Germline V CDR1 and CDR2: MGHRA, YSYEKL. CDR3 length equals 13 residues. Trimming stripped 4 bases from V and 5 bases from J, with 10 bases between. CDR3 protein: CASSPGTLDTQYF. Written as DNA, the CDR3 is TGCGCCAGCAGCCCGGGGACTTTAGATACGCAGTATTTT.

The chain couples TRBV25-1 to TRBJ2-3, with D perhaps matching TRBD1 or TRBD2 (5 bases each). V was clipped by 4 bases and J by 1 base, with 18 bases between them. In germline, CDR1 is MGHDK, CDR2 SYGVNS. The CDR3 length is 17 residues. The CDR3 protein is CASSAWQGEEGTDTQYF. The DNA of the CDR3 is TGTGCCAGCAGTGCCTGGCAGGGAGAGGAGGGCACAGATACGCAGTATTTT.

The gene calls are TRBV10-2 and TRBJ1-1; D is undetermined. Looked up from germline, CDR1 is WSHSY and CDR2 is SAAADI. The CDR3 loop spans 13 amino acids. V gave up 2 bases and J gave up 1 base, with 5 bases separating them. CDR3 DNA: TGCGCCAGCAGTGAGAGACAGAACACTGAAGCTTTCTTT. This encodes CASSERQNTEAFF.

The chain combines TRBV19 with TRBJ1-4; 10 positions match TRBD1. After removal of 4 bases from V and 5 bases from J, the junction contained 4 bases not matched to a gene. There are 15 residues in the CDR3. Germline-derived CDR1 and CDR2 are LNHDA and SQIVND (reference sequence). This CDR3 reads CASSTPGQGNEKLFF. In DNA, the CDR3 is TGTGCCAGTAGTACCCCGGGACAGGGGAATGAAAAACTGTTTTTT.

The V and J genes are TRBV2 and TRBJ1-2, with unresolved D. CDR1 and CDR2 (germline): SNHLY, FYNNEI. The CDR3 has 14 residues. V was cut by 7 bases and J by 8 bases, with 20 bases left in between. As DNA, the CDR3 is TGTGCCAGCACCAATCTACCGGGCGGACGGGGCTACACCTTC. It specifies CASTNLPGGRGYTF.

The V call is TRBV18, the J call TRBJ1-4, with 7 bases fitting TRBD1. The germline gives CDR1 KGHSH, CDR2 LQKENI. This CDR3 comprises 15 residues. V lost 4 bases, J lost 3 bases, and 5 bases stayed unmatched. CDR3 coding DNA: TGTGCCAGCTCACAGATACAGGGGTCTAATGAAAAACTGTTTTTT. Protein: CASSQIQGSNEKLFF.

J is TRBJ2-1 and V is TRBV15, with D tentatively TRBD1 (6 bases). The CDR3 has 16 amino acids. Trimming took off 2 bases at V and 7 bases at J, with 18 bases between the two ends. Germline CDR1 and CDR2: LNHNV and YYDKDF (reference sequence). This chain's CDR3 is CATSRKLAARGNEQFF. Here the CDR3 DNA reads TGTGCCACCAGCAGAAAACTTGCGGCCAGGGGAAATGAGCAGTTCTTC.

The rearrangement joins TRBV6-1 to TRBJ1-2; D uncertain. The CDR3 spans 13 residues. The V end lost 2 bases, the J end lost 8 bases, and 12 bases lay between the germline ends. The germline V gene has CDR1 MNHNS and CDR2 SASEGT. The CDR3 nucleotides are TGTGCCAGCAGTGAATGGAGCCAGCAGGGCTACACCTTC. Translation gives CASSEWSQQGYTF.

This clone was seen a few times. This CDR3 reads CASSFLGSGPGSGNTIYF. As DNA, the CDR3 is TGTGCCAGCAGCTTTTTGGGTTCGGGACCGGGGTCTGGAAACACCATATATTTT. This chain links TRBV11-2 with TRBJ1-3, with TRBD1 as a possible D gene (5 bases). V lost 3 bases to trimming and J lost 1 base, with 19 bases between them. The germline V gene has CDR1 SGHAT and CDR2 FQNNGV. CDR3 size: 18 residues.

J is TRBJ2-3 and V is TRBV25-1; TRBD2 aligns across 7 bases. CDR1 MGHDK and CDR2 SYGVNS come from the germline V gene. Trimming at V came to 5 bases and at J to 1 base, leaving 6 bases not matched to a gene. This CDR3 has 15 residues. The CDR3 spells CASSFREEGTDTQYF. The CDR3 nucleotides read TGTGCCAGCAGTTTCCGGGAGGAGGGCACAGATACGCAGTATTTT. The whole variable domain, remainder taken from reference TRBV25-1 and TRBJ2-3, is EADIYQTPRYLVIGTGKKITLECSQTMGHDKMYWYQQDPGMELHLIHYSYGVNSTEKGDLSSESTVSRIRTEHFPLTLESARPSHTSQYLCASSFREEGTDTQYFGPGTRLTVL.

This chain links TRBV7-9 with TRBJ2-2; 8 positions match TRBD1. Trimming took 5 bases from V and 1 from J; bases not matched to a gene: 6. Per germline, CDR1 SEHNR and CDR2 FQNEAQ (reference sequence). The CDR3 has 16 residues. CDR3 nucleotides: TGTGCCAGCAGCCCTAGGACAGGGAGGAACACCGGGGAGCTGTTTTTT. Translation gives CASSPRTGRNTGELFF.

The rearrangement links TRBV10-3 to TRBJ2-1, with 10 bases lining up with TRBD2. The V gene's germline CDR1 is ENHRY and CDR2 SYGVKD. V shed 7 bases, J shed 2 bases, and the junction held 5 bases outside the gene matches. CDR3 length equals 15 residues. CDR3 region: CAITRTSGAYNEQFF. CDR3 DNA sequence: TGTGCCATCACTAGGACTAGCGGCGCCTACAATGAGCAGTTCTTC.

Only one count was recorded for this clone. This chain's CDR3 is CASRLPGGGYTF. Written as DNA, the CDR3 is TGTGCCAGCCGTCTCCCAGGGGGCGGCTACACCTTC. The rearrangement links TRBV6-5 to TRBJ1-2, with 8 positions matching TRBD1. V gave up 8 bases and J gave up 8 bases; unmatched junction bases: 7. Germline V CDR1 and CDR2: MNHEY, SVGAGI. The CDR3 is 12 amino acids.

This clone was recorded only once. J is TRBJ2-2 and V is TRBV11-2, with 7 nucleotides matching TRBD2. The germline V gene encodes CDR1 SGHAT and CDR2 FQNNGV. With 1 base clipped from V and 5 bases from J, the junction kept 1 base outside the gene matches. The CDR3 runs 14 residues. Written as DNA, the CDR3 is TGTGCCAGCAGCTTAGCGGGAGGAACCGGGGAGCTGTTTTTT. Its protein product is CASSLAGGTGELFF.

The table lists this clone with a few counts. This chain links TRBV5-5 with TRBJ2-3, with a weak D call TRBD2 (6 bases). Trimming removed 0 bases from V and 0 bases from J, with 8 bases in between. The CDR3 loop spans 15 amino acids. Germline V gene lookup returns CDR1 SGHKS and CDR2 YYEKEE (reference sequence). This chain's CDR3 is CASSLGSGSTDTQYF. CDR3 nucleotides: TGTGCCAGCAGCTTGGGGAGCGGGAGCACAGATACGCAGTATTTT.

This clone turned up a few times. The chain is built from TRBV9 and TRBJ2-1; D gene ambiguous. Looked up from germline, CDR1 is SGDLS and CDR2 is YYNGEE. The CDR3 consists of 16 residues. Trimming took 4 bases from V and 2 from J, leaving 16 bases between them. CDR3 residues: CASSRLDGYPYNEQFF. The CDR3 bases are TGTGCCAGCAGCCGCCTCGACGGGTACCCCTACAATGAGCAGTTCTTC.